One and the same sample provided the 31 T cell receptor beta chains below, sequenced in a study of OX40 agonist ivuxolimab in advanced cancers. Assay: immunoSEQ multiplex PCR; the TCRdb copy retains only in-frame clones and omits some. Of under 100,000 clones in the sample, over 70% were seen once. Specimen: CD4+ or CD8+ T cells sorted from blood, collected in a trial of the OX40 agonist ivuxolimab. Receptors were obtained from an adult with an advanced solid tumor such as melanoma, head and neck, liver or kidney cancer.

The sample holds one count of this clone. The chain has TRBV7-9 and TRBJ1-5, with TRBD1 matching 7 bases. Trimming took 5 bases from V and 7 from J; bases not matched to a gene: 5. This CDR3 region has 13 residues. In germline, CDR1 is SEHNR, CDR2 FQNEAQ (reference sequence). The CDR3 DNA reads TGTGCCAGCAGCCAGGGGGGTTCCCAGCCCCAGCATTTT. This translates into CASSQGGSQPQHF.

This chain joins TRBV4-3 and TRBJ1-1; D gene uncertain. The CDR3 is made up of 14 amino acids. V was pared by 1 base and J by 0 bases, with 6 bases between. Germline V gene data show CDR1 as LGHNA and CDR2 as YSLEER. CDR3 sequence: CASSQAQLNTEAFF. Written as DNA, the CDR3 is TGCGCCAGCAGCCAAGCACAGCTGAACACTGAAGCTTTCTTT.

The chain uses TRBV6-6 and TRBJ1-5, with D hard to call. The CDR3 consists of 13 residues. Germline assignment: CDR1 MNHNY and CDR2 SVGAGI (reference sequence). V lost 6 bases and J 2 bases, leaving 8 bases between the germline ends. CDR3 region: CASRRTGNQPQHF. The CDR3 nucleotides read TGTGCCAGCAGGAGGACGGGCAATCAGCCCCAGCATTTT.

A single count supports this clone. This chain uses TRBV6-6 with TRBJ1-1, with D possibly TRBD1 on 5 matching bases. V lost 11 bases and J lost 8, with 18 bases in between. The CDR3 runs to 12 residues. Germline V gene data show CDR1 as MNHNY and CDR2 as SVGAGI (reference sequence). The CDR3 sequence is CASRAPQGEAFF. In nucleotides, the CDR3 is TGTGCCTCACGCGCCCCCCAGGGCGAAGCTTTCTTT.

This clone was seen only a few times. The gene calls are TRBV5-1 and TRBJ1-1, with D maybe TRBD1 (5 bases). CDR1 is SGHRS and CDR2 is YFSETQ in the germline V gene. Deletions cut 4 bases from V and 2 bases from J, with 18 bases between. The CDR3 has 16 residues. In DNA form, the CDR3 reads TGCGCCAGCAGCACAGGACGGCGATCCACCAACACTGAAGCTTTCTTT. Its protein product is CASSTGRRSTNTEAFF.

J is TRBJ1-2 and V is TRBV6-5, with 11 bases that match TRBD1. Looked up from germline, CDR1 is MNHEY and CDR2 is SVGAGI. The CDR3 spans 16 residues. With V trimmed by 4 bases and J by 4 bases, 8 bases remained unmatched. CDR3 DNA: TGTGCCAGCAGTTCCAGGACAGGGGGCTGGGGCTATGGCTACACCTTC. Its protein is CASSSRTGGWGYGYTF.

The chain has TRBV15 and TRBJ1-5, with D hard to call. This CDR3 is 13 amino acids long. The V end lost 0 bases, the J end lost 7 bases, and 7 bases lay between the germline ends. Germline V CDR1 and CDR2: LNHNV, YYDKDF (reference sequence). The CDR3 DNA is TGTGCCACCAGCAGAGATCAAGAACAGCCCCAGCATTTT. Translation: CATSRDQEQPQHF.

This clone was recorded only once. The V gene is TRBV7-8, the J gene TRBJ1-3; 7 bases fit TRBD1. Germline CDR1 reads SGHVS; CDR2 reads FQNEAQ. J lost 0 bases, V lost 5 bases, and 7 bases had no gene match. The CDR3 length is 16 residues. The CDR3 sequence: CASSPGTANSGNTIYF. The CDR3 DNA reads as TGTGCCAGCAGCCCCGGGACAGCCAACTCTGGAAACACCATATATTTT. Full variable domain (missing parts from reference TRBV7-8 and TRBJ1-3): GAGVSQSPRYKVAKRGQDVALRCDPISGHVSLFWYQQALGQGPEFLTYFQNEAQLDKSGLPSDRFFAERPEGSVSTLKIQRTQQEDSAVYLCASSPGTANSGNTIYFGEGSWLTVV.

The J gene is TRBJ2-5, the V gene TRBV5-1; no definite D call. Germline V lookup: CDR1 SGHRS, CDR2 YFSETQ. V shed 4 bases and J shed 2 bases, with 12 bases lying between them. The CDR3 extends over 14 amino acids. CDR3 DNA: TGCGCCAGCAGCACCGCCCTTGGGCAAGAGACCCAGTACTTC. It yields the protein CASSTALGQETQYF.

The CDR3 DNA is TGTGCCAGCAGTCGGGACGGACCTAATGAAAAACTGTTTTTT. This sequence encodes CASSRDGPNEKLFF. The V and J genes are TRBV6-5 and TRBJ1-4; maybe TRBD1 (5 bases). The CDR3 extends over 14 amino acids. CDR1 and CDR2 from the germline V gene are MNHEY and SVGAGI. V dropped 5 bases and J dropped 3 bases, with 10 bases sitting between them.

The chain joins TRBV11-2 to TRBJ2-7, with TRBD1 matching over 10 bases. V gave up 4 bases and J gave up 5 bases; unmatched junction bases: 2. CDR1 is SGHAT and CDR2 is FQNNGV in the germline V gene. The CDR3 totals 13 residues. CDR3 sequence reads: CASSWDRGHEQYF. Here the CDR3 DNA reads TGTGCCAGCAGCTGGGACAGGGGCCACGAGCAGTACTTC.

The chain uses TRBV16 and TRBJ2-5; maybe TRBD1 (6 bases). Germline values: CDR1 KGHSY, CDR2 FQNENV. V dropped 4 bases and J dropped 1 base, with 7 bases sitting between them. The CDR3 spans 13 residues. The CDR3 loop is CASSPRGQETQYF. The CDR3 nucleotides read TGTGCCAGCAGCCCCAGGGGCCAAGAGACCCAGTACTTC.

The gene calls are TRBV6-5 and TRBJ2-7; 13 bases align to TRBD2. The germline V gene encodes CDR1 MNHEY and CDR2 SVGAGI. J lost 0 bases, V lost 7 bases, and 3 bases had no gene match. The CDR3 is 15 residues long. CDR3 sequence (DNA): TGTGCCAGCAAACTAGCGGGAGGGGGCTCCTACGAGCAGTACTTC. Protein sequence: CASKLAGGGSYEQYF.

This chain links TRBV18 with TRBJ2-5; D perhaps matches TRBD1 (5 bases). The CDR3 totals 15 residues. From germline, CDR1 is KGHSH and CDR2 LQKENI. V was clipped by 6 bases and J by 1 base, with 15 bases between them. CDR3 protein: CASSQGSNLQETQYF. CDR3 in DNA: TGTGCCAGCTCTCAGGGCAGTAACCTCCAAGAGACCCAGTACTTC. Full variable domain (missing parts from reference TRBV18 and TRBJ2-5): NAGVMQNPRHLVRRRGQEARLRCSPMKGHSHVYWYRQLPEEGLKFMVYLQKENIIDESGMPKERFSAEFPKEGPSILRIQQVVRGDSAAYFCASSQGSNLQETQYFGPGTRLLVL.

This clone is judged medium-sized. The chain combines TRBV7-2 with TRBJ1-1; D unclear. The CDR3 has 18 residues. Germline CDR1 SGHTA, CDR2 FQGNSA. V was shortened by 5 bases and J by 0 bases, with 22 bases between the two germline ends. CDR3 DNA: TGTGCCAGCAGCCGCTACACCGCAAGCCCCCGCCTGAACACTGAAGCTTTCTTT. This gives the protein CASSRYTASPRLNTEAFF.

The V call is TRBV7-9, the J call TRBJ1-1, with D tentatively TRBD1 (5 bases). Germline V gene sequence: CDR1 SEHNR, CDR2 FQNEAQ (reference sequence). Between the trimmed V and J ends, which lost 5 bases and 7 bases, there was a span of 14 bases. This CDR3 contains 13 residues. CDR3 DNA sequence: TGTGCCAGCAGCAGTTATTCGGGACTTGAAGCTTTCTTT. Translation: CASSSYSGLEAFF.

The gene calls are TRBV19 and TRBJ2-3; D possibly corresponds to TRBD2 (6 bases). Deletions cut 9 bases from V and 6 bases from J, with 19 bases between. This CDR3 region has 14 residues. Germline CDR1 and CDR2: LNHDA and SQIVND (reference sequence). The CDR3 is CASRPGLTLDTQYF. The CDR3 nucleotides are TGTGCCAGCCGGCCGGGACTTACACTTGATACGCAGTATTTT.

V gene TRBV27 combines with J gene TRBJ2-4, with D perhaps TRBD1 (6 bases). Between the trimmed V and J ends, which lost 5 bases and 7 bases, there was a span of 18 bases. The CDR3 runs 15 residues. CDR1 MNHEY and CDR2 SMNVEV come from the germline V gene (reference sequence). The CDR3 here is CASSLKGHTGNIQYF. The CDR3 DNA follows: TGTGCCAGCAGTCTAAAGGGACACACAGGGAACATTCAGTACTTC.

The V gene is TRBV5-1, the J gene TRBJ2-3; no definite D call. Germline lookup yields CDR1 SGHRS and CDR2 YFSETQ. Trimming shortened V by 0 bases and J by 1 base, and 3 bases separated the two germline ends. The CDR3 has 13 amino acids. The CDR3 spells CASSLAGTDTQYF. For the CDR3, the DNA is TGCGCCAGCAGCTTGGCCGGCACAGATACGCAGTATTTT.

The V and J genes are TRBV5-5 and TRBJ1-5, with D uncertain. Germline V CDR1 and CDR2: SGHKS, YYEKEE (reference sequence). The CDR3 loop spans 16 amino acids. V lost 0 bases to trimming and J lost 5 bases, with 15 bases between them. The CDR3 here is CASSLAIGRSDQPQHF. CDR3 DNA: TGTGCCAGCAGCTTGGCCATTGGAAGGTCCGATCAGCCCCAGCATTTT.

This clone was counted once. V and J are TRBV30 and TRBJ1-5; 8 bases are a match to TRBD1. Germline V gene sequence: CDR1 GTSNPN, CDR2 SVGIG (reference sequence). The CDR3 is 13 residues long. V lost 1 base to trimming and J lost 4 bases; unmatched junction nucleotides: 0. The CDR3 coding sequence is TGTGCCTGGAGTGGACAGGGGAATCAGCCCCAGCATTTT. Translation gives CAWSGQGNQPQHF.

The V call is TRBV19, the J call TRBJ2-1; the match to TRBD2 covers 12 bases. Looked up from germline, CDR1 is LNHDA and CDR2 is SQIVND (reference sequence). The CDR3 is 15 amino acids. V was pared by 5 bases and J by 6 bases, with 5 bases of the junction left unmatched. CDR3 coding DNA: TGTGCCAGTAGTCGACGGACTAGCGGGATCAATGAGCAGTTCTTC. Its protein is CASSRRTSGINEQFF.

This chain links TRBV19 with TRBJ1-2; a possible D gene is TRBD1 (6 bases). V was pared by 5 bases and J by 4 bases, with 14 bases between. This CDR3 is 14 amino acids long. The germline CDR1 and CDR2 sequences are LNHDA and SQIVND (reference sequence). CDR3 nucleotide sequence: TGTGCCAGTAGTTCTCCAGGGGAAGCCTATGGCTACACCTTC. It translates to CASSSPGEAYGYTF.

The V call is TRBV5-1, the J call TRBJ1-4; D might be TRBD1 (5 bases). Germline V gene data show CDR1 as SGHRS and CDR2 as YFSETQ. The length of the CDR3 is 16 residues. V shed 0 bases and J shed 0 bases, with 9 bases lying between them. This CDR3 is CASSLGDRATNEKLFF. The CDR3 DNA reads TGCGCCAGCAGCTTGGGGGACCGAGCAACTAATGAAAAACTGTTTTTT.

V is TRBV7-8 and J is TRBJ1-2, with 11 nucleotides matching TRBD1. CDR1 is SGHVS, CDR2 FQNEAQ, per germline. Germline trimming cut 7 bases from V and 8 bases from J; bases unmatched to any gene: 15. There are 16 residues in the CDR3. The CDR3 bases are TGTGCCAGCATCCTCACCCAGGGACAGGGGGTGGAGGGCTACACCTTC. This translates into CASILTQGQGVEGYTF.

The chain has TRBV27 and TRBJ2-1; possible D gene TRBD2, 5 bases. Between the trimmed V and J ends, which lost 6 bases and 6 bases, there was a span of 21 bases. Germline lookup yields CDR1 MNHEY and CDR2 SMNVEV (reference sequence). This CDR3 comprises 16 residues. The CDR3, as DNA: TGTGCCAGCAGGAGAGTTCGGGATTCCATCTTCAATGAGCAGTTCTTC. Protein sequence: CASRRVRDSIFNEQFF.

The chain joins TRBV7-2 to TRBJ1-1; 9 nucleotides agree with TRBD1. The germline CDR1 and CDR2 sequences are SGHTA and FQGNSA. Trimming at V came to 5 bases and at J to 8 bases, leaving 6 bases not matched to a gene. CDR3 length: 13 amino acids. CDR3 bases: TGTGCCAGCAGCCGAGGGACAGGGTCGGAAGCTTTCTTT. Protein: CASSRGTGSEAFF.

This chain joins TRBV19 and TRBJ2-5; the D gene is possibly TRBD1 (6 bases). The J call may not be correct, given that the DNA end is closer to TRBJ2-7. Germline loops: CDR1 LNHDA, CDR2 SQIVND (reference sequence). CDR3 length: 14 amino acids. This CDR3 is CASSLTGTKNEQYF. DNA for the CDR3: TGTGCCAGTTCCTTAACCGGGACAAAAAACGAGCAGTACTTC.

This sequence joins TRBV4-1 and TRBJ2-1; 8 positions agree with TRBD1. CDR1 and CDR2 (germline): MGHRA, YSYEKL. This CDR3 is 16 amino acids long. Trimming at V came to 2 bases and at J to 6 bases, leaving 9 bases not matched to a gene. CDR3 region: CASSQRTGTGLNEQFF. Here the CDR3 DNA reads TGCGCCAGCAGCCAACGAACCGGGACAGGCCTCAATGAGCAGTTCTTC.

This chain joins TRBV5-1 and TRBJ2-7, with a possible D match to TRBD2 (5 bases). The CDR3 contains 17 residues. The V end lost 0 bases, the J end lost 0 bases, and 16 bases lay between the germline ends. Germline CDR1 is SGHRS and CDR2 is YFSETQ. The CDR3 protein is CASSLGPTRVNSYEQYF. CDR3 sequence (DNA): TGCGCCAGCAGCTTGGGGCCAACTAGGGTGAACTCCTACGAGCAGTACTTC.

This chain connects TRBV4-1 to TRBJ2-5; TRBD2 aligns across 7 bases. Germline CDR1 is MGHRA and CDR2 is YSYEKL. V lost 1 base, J lost 4 bases, and 0 bases stayed unmatched. The CDR3 runs 13 residues. The CDR3 DNA follows: TGCGCCAGCAGCCAAGGGGAGGGAGAGACCCAGTACTTC. Its translation is CASSQGEGETQYF.